This T cell receptor beta chain was identified during a study of blood T cells in healthy people across ages. A second PCR, run for roughly 7 to 12 cycles, used a sample-barcoded 5' primer plus a J-beta primer mix. Each CDR3 protein is one row after TCRdb ran MiXCR on the 5' RACE reads. This sample has 850,000 to 1,100,000 distinct CDR3 sequences, with 30% to 40% found just once. Findings and limits, study-wide: PBMCs went unsorted, and a conclusive naive versus antigen-experienced comparison was therefore prevented.

This clonotype was observed a handful of times. Antigen: not known. V gave up 1 base and J gave up 7 bases, with 11 bases separating them. The germline V gene encodes CDR1 MGHRA and CDR2 YSYEKL. The CDR3 is 14 residues long. This clonotype originated in a man younger than 30 in good health. What was sequenced was blood. The genes are TRBV4-1 and TRBJ2-1; the D gene is possibly TRBD1 (6 bases). The CDR3: CASSQVFQGNEQFF. In DNA, the CDR3 is TGCGCCAGCAGCCAAGTTTTTCAGGGGAATGAGCAGTTCTTC.